One TCR beta chain is described in this entry. Its recognized antigen is unknown. The input lacks base qualities; no much larger clone sits a single base away. Whole blood was collected in K2EDTA tubes by collaborating institutions according to the institutions' own protocols. For TCRbeta analysis, collaborator samples were shipped as frozen whole blood, as isolated PBMCs, or as DNA extracted from either sample type. The CDR3 starts with the cysteine, ends with the phenylalanine, and has 13 residues. Kept here is only the CDR3 DNA, which spans 39 bases and is read in frame from base 1. V lost 7 bases and J lost 5 bases; the stretch between them is 12 bases long. TCRbeta CDR3 regions were amplified from genomic DNA using the immunoSEQ Assay, a bias-controlled multiplex PCR. The paper's processing steps were these. Within the assay, amplification of reference gene primers was used to estimate how many nucleated cells each sample contained. Sequence reads were collapsed and filtered to measure the absolute abundance of every unique TCRbeta CDR3 rearrangement. For each sample, productive Simpson clonality was calculated as the square root of Simpson's diversity index across productive rearrangements. TCRdb stores this immuneACCESS table with in-frame sequences only. Part of the clones is absent; in the studies checked, under half of the shortfall reflects unresolved V genes, and no reason is known for the rest. V, J and clone size derive from that table, while D and trimming were established from the DNA sequence. Here the sample has about 330,000 clones; more than 70% occur a single time. Around 1.6% of the sample is held by the ten biggest clonotypes.

The data were taken from a study of blood T cell repertoires in COVID-19 (dated by TCRdb to the early 2020s). Study-wide context: Samples covering the acute and convalescent phases of COVID-19 were provided by collaborators in the United States, Italy and Spain. The material from the prospective study consisted of cDNA or gDNA derived from T cells, B-cell-depleted T cells, or PBMCs. Subjects who had been exposed to COVID-19, were actively infected with it, or had recovered from it provided the deeply sampled blood TCRbeta repertoires that made up the dataset. The repertoires were released in a freely available public database intended as a resource for research on the immune response to SARS-CoV-2. The samples were drawn from the first 160 participants of the ongoing ImmuneRACE study and from over a thousand subjects provided by 6 global collaborators. A de-identified subject ID, COVID-19 status, age in years and sex were almost always included in the sample metadata. Where available, HLA class I and class II types were obtained from metadata supplied by the sample provider rather than from assay-based typing. Here is what the overall study found, with its caveats: The amount of clinical and demographic metadata varied by source and participant and was provided uncurated.

The clonotype comes from a woman aged 50 to 65 with acute or convalescent COVID-19. The V and J genes are TRBV12-3 or TRBV12-4 and TRBJ2-1, with an unclear D gene assignment. Sequenced input: peripheral blood. CDR3 loop: CASKPGSNNEQFF. The DNA reads TGTGCCAGCAAACCCGGGTCGAACAATGAGCAGTTCTTC.